This T cell receptor (beta chain) was captured in a study of blood T cells in healthy people across ages. The overall study: Template-switching capture recovered about one barcoded beta molecule per two T cells.

Whole-study results and caveats: Diversity of TCR beta per million T cells declined in a roughly linear way with age.

To note about this clonotype: Its antigen is still unknown.

The J segment lost 3 bases and the V segment lost 6 bases, leaving 7 bases of the junction unmatched. There are 16 residues in the CDR3. Germline loops: CDR1 MNHEY, CDR2 SMNVEV (reference sequence). A second PCR of roughly 7 to 11 cycles used a sample-barcoded 5' primer and a J-beta primer mix. TCRdb recomputed calls from the 5' RACE reads with MiXCR, one row per CDR3 protein. Here the sample spans a few hundred thousand distinct CDR3 sequences, roughly a quarter being singletons. These sequences were also reported in another study, on T cells of mothers and their children. That source notes: Each mother gave over 8.5 million TCR beta CDR3 reads; each child, approximately 3 million. Evidence of persistent microchimeric T cell clones was absent.

Sequencing was done on a sample of blood. This rearrangement joins TRBV27 to TRBJ2-3, with TRBD2 matching 12 bases. The source of this sequence is a boy aged 2-15 years in good health. The CDR3: CASRDSSGGATDTQYF. As DNA, the CDR3 is TGTGCCAGCAGAGACTCTAGCGGGGGGGCGACAGATACGCAGTATTTT.